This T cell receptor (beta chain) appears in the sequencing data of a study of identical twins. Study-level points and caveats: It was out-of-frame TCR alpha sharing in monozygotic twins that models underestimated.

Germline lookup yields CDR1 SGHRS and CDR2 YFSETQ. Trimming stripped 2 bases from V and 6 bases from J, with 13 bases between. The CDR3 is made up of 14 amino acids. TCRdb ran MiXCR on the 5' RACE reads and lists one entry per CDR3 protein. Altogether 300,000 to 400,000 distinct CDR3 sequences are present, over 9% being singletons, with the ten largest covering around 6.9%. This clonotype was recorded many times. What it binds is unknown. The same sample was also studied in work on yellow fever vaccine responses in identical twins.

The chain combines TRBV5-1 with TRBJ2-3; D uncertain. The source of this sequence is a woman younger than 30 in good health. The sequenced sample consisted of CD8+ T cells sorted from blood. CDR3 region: CASSLNPTKDTQYF. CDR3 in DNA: TGCGCCAGCAGCTTAAACCCCACTAAGGATACGCAGTATTTT.